Following are 8 T cell receptor beta chains from one sample sequenced in a study of low-dose radiotherapy and immunotherapy resistance in tumors. As to time point: before trial treatment. Both a constant-region primer and a V-primer adapter served to amplify TCRs across roughly 20 PCR cycles. TCRdb redid the calling of the reads with MiXCR, one entry per CDR3 protein. The sample lists tens of thousands of distinct CDR3 sequences, around 11% occurring once. Sequenced here: PBMCs, sampled before treatment. The receptors here all came from a female donor with ovarian cancer.

J is TRBJ2-7 and V is TRBV5-5; D is undetermined. CDR3 length: 11 residues. V shed 4 bases and J shed 5 bases, with 7 bases lying between them. The germline V gene has CDR1 SGHKS and CDR2 YYEKEE (reference sequence). The CDR3 DNA follows: TGTGCCAGCAGCCAAAACCACGAGCAGTACTTC. It codes for CASSQNHEQYF.

This clonotype was observed a handful of times. The chain employs TRBV7-9 and TRBJ2-7; D is uncertain. Germline V gene lookup returns CDR1 SEHNR and CDR2 FQNEAQ (reference sequence). Trimming removed 2 bases at V and 6 bases at J, with 11 bases between. This CDR3 has 13 amino acids. CDR3 region: CASSLQYLAEQYF. In DNA, the CDR3 is TGTGCCAGCAGCTTACAGTATTTAGCCGAGCAGTACTTC. The full variable domain, its missing parts supplied by reference TRBV7-9 and TRBJ2-7, is DTGVSQNPRHKITKRGQNVTFRCDPISEHNRLYWYRQTLGQGPEFLTYFQNEAQLEKSRLLSDRFSAERPKGSFSTLEIQRTEQGDSAMYLCASSLQYLAEQYFGPGTRLTVT.

This clonotype was picked up many times. The rearrangement uses TRBV27 and TRBJ1-1, with a tentative D call TRBD1 (6 bases). V was cut by 6 bases and J by 10 bases, with 15 bases left in between. From germline, CDR1 is MNHEY and CDR2 SMNVEV (reference sequence). This CDR3 comprises 12 residues. This CDR3 reads CASSPDRKGAFF. The CDR3 coding sequence is TGTGCCAGCAGCCCAGACAGGAAAGGAGCTTTCTTT.

This clonotype appeared many times. V is TRBV19 and J is TRBJ2-3, with 7 bases identical to TRBD1. This CDR3 has 13 residues. Germline lookup yields CDR1 LNHDA and CDR2 SQIVND (reference sequence). Unmatched junction bases numbered 3, after V lost 5 bases and J lost 4 bases. CDR3 sequence: CASSSTGSDTQYF. The CDR3 DNA follows: TGTGCCAGTAGTTCGACAGGGTCAGATACGCAGTATTTT.

Note on this clonotype: Because the CDR3's place on the DNA is in doubt, the DNA is left out and the CDR3 is given as listed by TCRdb. The chain has TRBV15 and TRBJ2-2; the DNA was not used to check the table's D call, TRBD1. The CDR3 is made up of 17 amino acids, end residues included. CDR1 and CDR2 (germline): LNHNV, YYDKDF (reference sequence). CDR3 sequence: CATSRGMDRVTGELFFF.

Ten or more counts support this clonotype. The chain combines TRBV15 with TRBJ2-3; the D gene could be TRBD1 or TRBD2 (5 bases each). Trimming took off 1 base at V and 1 base at J, with 9 bases between the two ends. Germline CDR1 is LNHNV and CDR2 is YYDKDF (reference sequence). This CDR3 comprises 15 residues. The DNA of the CDR3 is TGTGCCACCAGCAGAGGGGACCTTGGCACAGATACGCAGTATTTT. It codes for CATSRGDLGTDTQYF.

This clonotype was recorded many times. This chain links TRBV19 with TRBJ2-1, with D possibly matching TRBD2 (5 bases). Trimming cost V 5 bases and J 6 bases, with 17 bases left between them. Per the germline V gene, CDR1 is LNHDA and CDR2 is SQIVND (reference sequence). The CDR3 extends over 15 amino acids. The CDR3 sequence: CASSVSQRDRNEQFF. CDR3 sequence (DNA): TGTGCCAGTAGTGTTAGTCAGAGGGATCGCAATGAGCAGTTCTTC.

Comments on this clonotype: Since a far larger clone is one base different, this is likely a read error. V and J are TRBV2 and TRBJ1-5, with a tentative D call TRBD1 (5 bases). Trimming pared 5 bases from V and 5 bases from J, leaving 10 bases between. The V gene's germline CDR1 is SNHLY and CDR2 FYNNEI. The CDR3 sequence is 13 residues long. As DNA, the CDR3 is TGTGCCAGCAGTCGCGGGGGGGATCAGCCCCAGCATTTT. Protein sequence: CASSRGGDQPQHF.